This TCR beta chain was recorded in a study of T-cell memory formation after mild COVID-19. In the study overall: The study found TCR clusters largely donor specific.

This clonotype appeared a few times. Its antigen remains unidentified. Study observations and caveats: Nothing confirmed that second-wave clones peaking on day 37 were specific for SARS-CoV-2.

V was shortened by 3 bases and J by 2 bases, with 10 bases between the two germline ends. This CDR3 spans 14 amino acids. In TCRdb, the 5' RACE reads were re-called with MiXCR into one record per CDR3 protein. The sample records around 47,000 distinct CDR3 sequences, roughly 9% being singletons. The source of this sequence is an adult woman who had mild COVID-19 (a few samples of this study predate the infection). Cell type and time point are not known. This rearrangement joins TRBV12-3 or TRBV12-4 to TRBJ1-2; tentative D call: TRBD1 (5 bases). What was sequenced was PBMCs or a T cell subset sorted from them (not recorded which). CDR3 coding DNA: TGTGCCAGCAGTTTGGGGACGGCAAACTATGGCTACACCTTC. It is translated as CASSLGTANYGYTF.